Reported below is one T cell receptor beta chain. This clonotype was recorded at least ten times. Its target antigen remains unknown. It has no much larger one-base neighbor in the sample; base qualities were not kept. Via the germline V gene, CDR1 is SGHDN and CDR2 FVKESK. From cysteine to phenylalanine, the CDR3 is 15 amino acids long. Only the CDR3 DNA stays, 45 bases, in frame from base 1. After removal of 4 bases from V and 0 bases from J, the junction retains 4 bases not matched to a gene. The data originate from a study of T cells in Graves' hyperthyroidism and ophthalmopathy (dated 2019 in TCRdb). Study-wide context: Peripheral blood samples were taken at initial diagnosis, before any treatment was given. To identify distinguishing TCR V-J signatures, a discovery cohort of around 98 patients was used, comprising 40 to 45 with Graves' ophthalmopathy and some 57 with stable Graves' hyperthyroidism. Prospective prediction of ophthalmopathy was tested in an independent validation cohort of approximately 18 hyperthyroidism patients and some 17 patients who later progressed to ophthalmopathy. For training and testing, the 100 or so patients in the discovery cohort were randomly divided in a 7:3 ratio. In roughly six Graves' hyperthyroidism patients, the study also compared T-cell repertoires from thyroid tissue with T-cell repertoires from blood. After blood sampling, hyperthyroidism patients were treated with methimazole at a starting dose of 30 mg daily, and ophthalmopathy patients were treated with high-dose intravenous methylprednisolone. According to the paper, TCR Vbeta CDR3 sequencing was carried out on 120 to 150 peripheral blood samples, which came from fewer than 50 ophthalmopathy, under 80 hyperthyroidism and approximately 17 progressor patients. Summary of the overall study and its limitations: A 13 V-J signature model separated ophthalmopathy from stable hyperthyroidism, with approximately 87% sensitivity and 81.08% specificity in cross-validation and 80%/75% in testing. In validation, progression to ophthalmopathy was predicted by the model with 65% to 71% sensitivity and 72.22% specificity, a median of approximately 6.5 months before onset. Sample size was not statistically predetermined, and investigators were not blinded to group allocation. Most expanded thyroid clonotypes (frequency above 0.001) were also detected in blood, suggesting blood repertoires may reflect thyroid immune responses.

TCR beta CDR3 regions were amplified from RNA transcripts. The first round of RT-PCR for the TCR CDR3 was performed with the HTBI primer set and the Qiagen OneStep RT-PCR kit. Libraries were constructed in a second round of multiplex PCR, after which size selection and purification were performed. Libraries were sequenced paired-end with 100 bp reads on an Illumina HiSeq2000. The authors' pipeline ran thus. SOAPnuke was used to process the raw data, removing reads that contained adapters or uncalled bases, had a mean Phred below 15, or lacked an exact match to the constant primer or identifier. High-quality paired reads were merged using COPE v1.2.5, and each unique nucleotide sequence was defined as a clonotype. MiTCR v1.1 was used to align clonotypes to the IMGT TRBV, TRBD and TRBJ reference segments. Only V-J combinations with frequency above 0.0001, covering approximately 99% of repertoires, were analysed. A TCS score was defined as the ratio between F50 (clonal expansion) and ExV (chaos), using BLOSUM62-based TCRdist between CDR3 peptides within each V-J. Welch's t-statistics and random forest reduced some 510 V-J features to about 13, which were used in a naive Bayes classifier (R e1071). TCRdb applied fastp at Q25 and MiXCR to the public reads, then kept only in-frame beta chains. Entries are consolidated by CDR3 protein sequence, retaining the most common genes and DNA. For this entry, the V and J calls and clone size follow TCRdb and not the study's own pipeline. The sample table contains 250,000 to 400,000 distinct CDR3 sequences; only one count was recorded for about 13% of them. The ten largest account for 30% to 40% of the sample.

Moderately to severely active disease, a Clinical Activity Score of at least 3, a NOSPECS grade of at least 4, and a duration under 3 months were present in ophthalmopathy patients. Exclusion was applied to patients with uncontrolled infections, other autoimmune diseases, pregnancy or lactation. Diagnoses were based on clinical symptoms, serum thyroxine and TRAb, thyroid ultrasound and orbital computed tomography. Ficoll-Paque density gradient centrifugation was used to isolate PBMCs from 8.5 to 10 ml of fresh peripheral blood. Total RNA was extracted with Trizol reagent, and quality was checked on an Agilent 2100 Bioanalyzer.

The receptor was derived from a middle-aged woman with Graves' ophthalmopathy. The rearrangement joined TRBV14 to TRBJ1-1; 8 central nucleotides agree with TRBD1. Sequenced input: blood. The DNA sequence is given as TGTGCCAGCAGCCGGAGACAGGGGATGAACACTGAAGCTTTCTTT. Translation gives CASSRRQGMNTEAFF.